This T cell receptor (beta chain) comes out of a study of post-analysis software for immune sequencing data. The library was made from cDNA and included unique molecular identifiers. MiXCR, applied by TCRdb to the PCR reads, yields one record per CDR3 protein. The data contain 150,000 to 200,000 distinct CDR3 sequences, approximately 30% of them singletons. This clonotype originated in a girl between 10 and 17 years old with multiple sclerosis. The material sequenced was blood.

CDR3 in amino acids: CASSPGLAGGEDTQYF. CDR3 nucleotides: TGTGCCAGCAGCCCGGGACTAGCGGGAGGAGAGGATACGCAGTATTTT. The chain recombines TRBV7-7 with TRBJ2-3, with TRBD2 matching 15 bases. V was clipped by 5 bases and J by 6 bases; unmatched bases: 6. Germline V gives CDR1 SSHAT, CDR2 FNYEAQ (reference sequence). The CDR3 consists of 16 residues.